Listed below are T cell receptor beta chains from one sample, sequenced in a study of T cells after yellow fever vaccination. MiXCR was run by TCRdb on the 5' RACE reads, yielding one entry per CDR3 protein. The repertoire holds about 370,000 distinct CDR3 sequences, with around 10% as singletons. The sample in question was PBMCs, obtained on the day of the first yellow fever vaccination. All receptors derive from a man in his late teens or twenties who received the YFV17D yellow fever vaccine. Both conserved end residues are part of each CDR3. The D gene is left open where the match is weak. Rows may omit the clone size; those that give it use once, few, many or a size class.

d_gene: -; abundance: -; v_gene: TRBV5-1; j_gene: TRBJ2-2; CDR3nt: TGCGCCAGCAGCTTGGAGGCGGGGATGAACACCGGGGAGCTGTTTTTT; CDR3aa: CASSLEAGMNTGELFF
d_gene: TRBD1; abundance: -; v_gene: TRBV5-5; j_gene: TRBJ1-2; CDR3nt: TGTGCCAGCAGCTTCTACAGGGGATCCTATGGCTACACCTTC; CDR3aa: CASSFYRGSYGYTF
d_gene: -; abundance: -; v_gene: TRBV7-2; j_gene: TRBJ1-1; CDR3nt: TGTGCCAGCAGTCTTCGCGTCCAGAACACTGAAGCTTTCTTT; CDR3aa: CASSLRVQNTEAFF
d_gene: -; abundance: -; v_gene: TRBV29-1; j_gene: TRBJ2-3; CDR3nt: TGCAGCGTTGAAGGTGTCATTGGGACACGGGGGGATGATACGCAGTATTTT; CDR3aa: CSVEGVIGTRGDDTQYF
d_gene: TRBD1; abundance: -; v_gene: TRBV28; j_gene: TRBJ2-1; CDR3nt: TGTGCCAGTACCCCGGGACAGCTATACAATGAGCAGTTCTTC; CDR3aa: CASTPGQLYNEQFF
d_gene: -; abundance: -; v_gene: TRBV5-6; j_gene: TRBJ2-3; CDR3nt: TGTGCCATCAGCCCCGGGCCCGCAGGCACAGATACGCAGTATTTT; CDR3aa: CAISPGPAGTDTQYF
d_gene: -; abundance: -; v_gene: TRBV11-2; j_gene: TRBJ1-2; CDR3nt: TGTGCCAGCAGCCACTTTGACAACTATGGCTACACCTTC; CDR3aa: CASSHFDNYGYTF
d_gene: TRBD1; abundance: few; v_gene: TRBV6-1; j_gene: TRBJ1-2; CDR3nt: TGTGCCAGCTTTCTTCAGGGGGCTCTCGGCTACACCTTC; CDR3aa: CASFLQGALGYTF
d_gene: TRBD1; abundance: few; v_gene: TRBV20-1; j_gene: TRBJ1-1; CDR3nt: TGCAGTGCTAGAGATCCCAGGGGGCTGGAAGCTTTCTTT; CDR3aa: CSARDPRGLEAFF
d_gene: -; abundance: few; v_gene: TRBV4-3; j_gene: TRBJ1-3; CDR3nt: TGCGCCAGCAGCCAAGCTTCAACCCTAGACAGGCATTCTGGAAACACCATATATTTT; CDR3aa: CASSQASTLDRHSGNTIYF
d_gene: -; abundance: few; v_gene: TRBV18; j_gene: TRBJ2-2; CDR3nt: TGTGCCAGCTCACCCATGGCCGGCGGGGAGCTGTTTTTT; CDR3aa: CASSPMAGGELFF
d_gene: TRBD1; abundance: -; v_gene: TRBV29-1; j_gene: TRBJ2-7; CDR3nt: TGCAGCGTCCCCGGGACAGGTTTTTTCCCCTACGAGCAGTACTTC; CDR3aa: CSVPGTGFFPYEQYF
d_gene: TRBD2; abundance: many; v_gene: TRBV7-2; j_gene: TRBJ2-1; CDR3nt: TGTGCCAGCAGCCCCGGACTAGCGGGGAACAATGAGCAGTTCTTC; CDR3aa: CASSPGLAGNNEQFF
d_gene: TRBD1; abundance: few; v_gene: TRBV6-2/TRBV6-3; j_gene: TRBJ1-2; CDR3nt: TGTGCCAGCAGCCGGGACAGGGGATTATATGGCTACACCTTC; CDR3aa: CASSRDRGLYGYTF
d_gene: TRBD2; abundance: few; v_gene: TRBV4-1; j_gene: TRBJ2-3; CDR3nt: TGCGCCAGCAGCCAAGGAGCGGGGGCCACAGATACGCAGTATTTT; CDR3aa: CASSQGAGATDTQYF
d_gene: -; abundance: -; v_gene: TRBV15; j_gene: TRBJ2-5; CDR3nt: TGTGCCACCAGCAGTGAAGAGACCCAGTACTTC; CDR3aa: CATSSEETQYF
d_gene: -; abundance: -; v_gene: TRBV6-5; j_gene: TRBJ1-1; CDR3nt: TGTGCCAGCAGTTACTCAGGAGTAGGGAACACTGAAGCTTTCTTT; CDR3aa: CASSYSGVGNTEAFF
d_gene: TRBD1; abundance: many; v_gene: TRBV18; j_gene: TRBJ1-2; CDR3nt: TGTGCCAGCTCACCTATTGACAGGGGCGCTAACTATGGCTACACCTTC; CDR3aa: CASSPIDRGANYGYTF
d_gene: -; abundance: -; v_gene: TRBV7-2; j_gene: TRBJ1-1; CDR3nt: TGTGCCAGCAGCTTATTAGGCCTGGGTGAAGCTTTCTTT; CDR3aa: CASSLLGLGEAFF
d_gene: -; abundance: -; v_gene: TRBV6-1; j_gene: TRBJ2-3; CDR3nt: TGTGCCAGCAGCTCTCTCCTTCTCCGGGGTCGGCGGGGTACGCAGTATTTT; CDR3aa: CASSSLLLRGRRGTQYF
d_gene: -; abundance: -; v_gene: TRBV29-1; j_gene: TRBJ2-3; CDR3nt: TGCAGCGTTGATGTCAGGGCAGGGGGCACAGATACGCAGTATTTT; CDR3aa: CSVDVRAGGTDTQYF
d_gene: TRBD1; abundance: -; v_gene: TRBV4-1; j_gene: TRBJ2-1; CDR3nt: TGCGCCAGCAGCCATTCGACAGGGAATTCCTACAATGAGCAGTTCTTC; CDR3aa: CASSHSTGNSYNEQFF
d_gene: -; abundance: -; v_gene: TRBV6-5; j_gene: TRBJ2-7; CDR3nt: TGTGCCAGCAGTTGGGGGACGTCCTACGAGCAGTACTTC; CDR3aa: CASSWGTSYEQYF
d_gene: -; abundance: few; v_gene: TRBV20-1; j_gene: TRBJ2-1; CDR3nt: TGCAGTGCCCCCCTTAACGGGCGACGTGAGCAGTTCTTC; CDR3aa: CSAPLNGRREQFF
d_gene: -; abundance: few; v_gene: TRBV20-1; j_gene: TRBJ1-5; CDR3nt: TGCAGTGCCATCCGGGCCCTCAATCAGCCCCAGCATTTT; CDR3aa: CSAIRALNQPQHF
d_gene: -; abundance: -; v_gene: TRBV7-9; j_gene: TRBJ2-3; CDR3nt: TGTGCCAGCAGCTTTAGGGCAGAAAACACAGATACGCAGTATTTT; CDR3aa: CASSFRAENTDTQYF
d_gene: -; abundance: many; v_gene: TRBV5-6; j_gene: TRBJ2-1; CDR3nt: TGTGCCAGCAGCCAAAAAACAGTATCCAATGAGCAGTTCTTC; CDR3aa: CASSQKTVSNEQFF
d_gene: -; abundance: -; v_gene: TRBV20-1; j_gene: TRBJ2-6; CDR3nt: TGCAGTGCCAGGTCTTCGTCCCTTACCTCTGGGGCCAACGTCCTGACTTTC; CDR3aa: CSARSSSLTSGANVLTF
d_gene: -; abundance: -; v_gene: TRBV5-1; j_gene: TRBJ2-5; CDR3nt: TGCGCCAGCAGCTTGGGGACCCAGCAACAAGAGACCCAGTACTTC; CDR3aa: CASSLGTQQQETQYF
d_gene: -; abundance: -; v_gene: TRBV4-3; j_gene: TRBJ2-1; CDR3nt: TGCGCCAGCAGCCCGACGCAGATGGATGAGCAGTTCTTC; CDR3aa: CASSPTQMDEQFF
d_gene: -; abundance: few; v_gene: TRBV7-2; j_gene: TRBJ1-2; CDR3nt: TGTGCCAGCAGCTTGCAGGTGACTTCTCTCTATGGCTACACCTTC; CDR3aa: CASSLQVTSLYGYTF
d_gene: -; abundance: -; v_gene: TRBV29-1; j_gene: TRBJ2-3; CDR3nt: TGCAGCGTTTTTTGGAGCACAGATACGCAGTATTTT; CDR3aa: CSVFWSTDTQYF
d_gene: TRBD1; abundance: -; v_gene: TRBV12-3/TRBV12-4; j_gene: TRBJ2-5; CDR3nt: TGTGCCAGCAATATAAGGGACAGAGGAGAGGGAGAGACCCAGTACTTC; CDR3aa: CASNIRDRGEGETQYF
d_gene: -; abundance: -; v_gene: TRBV4-2; j_gene: TRBJ2-1; CDR3nt: TGTGCCAGCAGCCAAGCGGCAGGGAATGAGCAGTTCTTC; CDR3aa: CASSQAAGNEQFF
d_gene: -; abundance: -; v_gene: TRBV4-1; j_gene: TRBJ1-4; CDR3nt: TGCGCCAGCAGCCAACAACCAGGGGAAAAACTGTTTTTT; CDR3aa: CASSQQPGEKLFF
d_gene: -; abundance: -; v_gene: TRBV6-5; j_gene: TRBJ1-2; CDR3nt: TGTGCCAGCAGTTTTTCAGACCTAACGGTCTGGTATGGCTACACCTTC; CDR3aa: CASSFSDLTVWYGYTF